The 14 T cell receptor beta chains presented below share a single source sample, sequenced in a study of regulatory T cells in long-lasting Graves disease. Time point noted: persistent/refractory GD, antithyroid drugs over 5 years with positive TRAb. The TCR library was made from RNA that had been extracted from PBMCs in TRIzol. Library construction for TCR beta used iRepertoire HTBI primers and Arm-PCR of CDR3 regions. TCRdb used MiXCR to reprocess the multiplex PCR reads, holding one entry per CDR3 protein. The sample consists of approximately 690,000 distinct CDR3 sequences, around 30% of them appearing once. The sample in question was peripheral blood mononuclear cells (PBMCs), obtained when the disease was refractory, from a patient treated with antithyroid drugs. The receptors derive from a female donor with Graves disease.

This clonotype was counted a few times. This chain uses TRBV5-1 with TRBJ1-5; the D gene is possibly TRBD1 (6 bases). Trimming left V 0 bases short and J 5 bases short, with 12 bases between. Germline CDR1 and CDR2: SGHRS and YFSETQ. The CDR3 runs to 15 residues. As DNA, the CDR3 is TGCGCCAGCAGCTTGGACACAGGGCGGGATCAGCCCCAGCATTTT. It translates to CASSLDTGRDQPQHF. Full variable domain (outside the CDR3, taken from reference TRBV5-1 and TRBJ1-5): KAGVTQTPRYLIKTRGQQVTLSCSPISGHRSVSWYQQTPGQGLQFLFEYFSETQRNKGNFPGRFSGRQFSNSRSEMNVSTLELGDSALYLCASSLDTGRDQPQHFGDGTRLSIL.

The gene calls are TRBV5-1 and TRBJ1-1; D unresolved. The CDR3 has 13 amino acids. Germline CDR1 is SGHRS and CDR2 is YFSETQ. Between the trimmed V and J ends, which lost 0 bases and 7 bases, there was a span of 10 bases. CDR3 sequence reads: CASSLEVTNEAFF. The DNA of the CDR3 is TGCGCCAGCAGCTTGGAAGTGACCAATGAAGCTTTCTTT.

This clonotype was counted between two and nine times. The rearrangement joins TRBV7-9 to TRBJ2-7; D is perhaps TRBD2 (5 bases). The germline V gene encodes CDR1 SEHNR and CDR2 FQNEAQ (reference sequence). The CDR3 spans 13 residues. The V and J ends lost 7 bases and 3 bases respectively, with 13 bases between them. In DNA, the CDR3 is TGTGCCAGCACTCTGGGTGAGGGCTACGAGCAGTACTTC. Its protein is CASTLGEGYEQYF.

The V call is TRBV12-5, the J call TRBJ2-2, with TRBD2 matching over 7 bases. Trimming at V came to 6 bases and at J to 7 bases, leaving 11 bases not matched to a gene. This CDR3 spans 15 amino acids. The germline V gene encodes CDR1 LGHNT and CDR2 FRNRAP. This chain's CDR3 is CASGPGTTFGGELFF. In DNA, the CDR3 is TGTGCTAGTGGACCCGGGACTACCTTTGGCGGGGAGCTGTTTTTT.

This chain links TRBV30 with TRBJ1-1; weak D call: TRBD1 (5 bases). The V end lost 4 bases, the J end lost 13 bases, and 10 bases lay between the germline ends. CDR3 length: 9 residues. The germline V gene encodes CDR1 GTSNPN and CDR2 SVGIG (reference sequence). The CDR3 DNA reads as TGTGCCTGGAAGCCGGGGGGTTTCTTT. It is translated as CAWKPGGFF. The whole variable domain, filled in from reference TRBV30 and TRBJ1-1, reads SQTIHQWPATLVQPVGSPLSLECTVEGTSNPNLYWYRQAAGRGLQLLFYSVGIGQISSEVPQNLSASRPQDRQFILSSKKLLLSDSGFYLCAWKPGGFFGQGTRLTVV.

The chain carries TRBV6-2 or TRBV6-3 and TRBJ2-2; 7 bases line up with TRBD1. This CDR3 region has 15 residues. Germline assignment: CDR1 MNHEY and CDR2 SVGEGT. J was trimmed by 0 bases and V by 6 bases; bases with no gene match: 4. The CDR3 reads CASRLGTANTGELFF. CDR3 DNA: TGTGCCAGCAGACTCGGGACAGCGAACACCGGGGAGCTGTTTTTT.

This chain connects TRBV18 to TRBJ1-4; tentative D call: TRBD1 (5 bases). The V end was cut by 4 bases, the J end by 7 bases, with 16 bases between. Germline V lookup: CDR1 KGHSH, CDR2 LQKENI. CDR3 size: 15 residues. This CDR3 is CASSREPPRGEKLFF. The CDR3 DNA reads TGTGCCAGCTCACGGGAACCCCCGAGGGGTGAAAAACTGTTTTTT.

The chain's CDR3 is CASSQEAQGLPGGYTF. The CDR3 nucleotides are TGCGCCAGCAGCCAAGAAGCCCAGGGCCTCCCCGGAGGCTACACCTTC. This rearrangement joins TRBV4-1 to TRBJ1-2, with D possibly being TRBD1 (5 bases). CDR1 MGHRA and CDR2 YSYEKL come from the germline V gene. This CDR3 has 16 amino acids. V was trimmed by 0 bases and J by 8 bases, leaving 19 bases between them.

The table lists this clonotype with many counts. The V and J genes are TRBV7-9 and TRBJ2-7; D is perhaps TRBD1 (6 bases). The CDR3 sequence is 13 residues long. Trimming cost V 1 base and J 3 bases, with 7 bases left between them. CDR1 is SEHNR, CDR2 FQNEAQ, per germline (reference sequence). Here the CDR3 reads CASSLEGDYEQYF. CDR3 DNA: TGTGCCAGCAGCTTAGAGGGGGACTACGAGCAGTACTTC.

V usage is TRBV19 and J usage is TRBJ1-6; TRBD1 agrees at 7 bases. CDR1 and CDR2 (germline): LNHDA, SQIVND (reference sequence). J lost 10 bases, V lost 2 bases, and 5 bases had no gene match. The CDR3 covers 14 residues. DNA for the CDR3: TGTGCCAGTAGTATATACAGGGGCGAATCACCCCTCCACTTT. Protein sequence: CASSIYRGESPLHF.

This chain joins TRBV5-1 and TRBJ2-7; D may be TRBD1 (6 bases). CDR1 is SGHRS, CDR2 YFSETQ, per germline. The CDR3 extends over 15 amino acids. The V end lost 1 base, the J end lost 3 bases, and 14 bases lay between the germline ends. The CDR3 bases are TGCGCCAGCAGCTTGAACCGGGACACCCTCTACGAGCAGTACTTC. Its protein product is CASSLNRDTLYEQYF.

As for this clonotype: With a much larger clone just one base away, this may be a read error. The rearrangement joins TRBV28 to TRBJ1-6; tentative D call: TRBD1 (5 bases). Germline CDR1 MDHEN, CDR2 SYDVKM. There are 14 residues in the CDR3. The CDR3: CANSLSGTNSPLHF. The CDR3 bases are TGTGCCAACAGTTTATCAGGGACCAATTCACCCCTCCACTTT.

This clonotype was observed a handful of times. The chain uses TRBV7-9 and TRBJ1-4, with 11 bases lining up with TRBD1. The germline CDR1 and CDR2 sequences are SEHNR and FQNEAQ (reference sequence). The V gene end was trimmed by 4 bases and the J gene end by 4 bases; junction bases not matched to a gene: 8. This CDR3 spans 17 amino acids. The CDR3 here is CASSSPPGTGGNEKLFF. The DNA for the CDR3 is TGTGCCAGCAGCTCCCCCCCAGGGACAGGGGGTAATGAAAAACTGTTTTTT. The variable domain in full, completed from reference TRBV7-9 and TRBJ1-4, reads DTGVSQNPRHKITKRGQNVTFRCDPISEHNRLYWYRQTLGQGPEFLTYFQNEAQLEKSRLLSDRFSAERPKGSFSTLEIQRTEQGDSAMYLCASSSPPGTGGNEKLFFGSGTQLSVL.

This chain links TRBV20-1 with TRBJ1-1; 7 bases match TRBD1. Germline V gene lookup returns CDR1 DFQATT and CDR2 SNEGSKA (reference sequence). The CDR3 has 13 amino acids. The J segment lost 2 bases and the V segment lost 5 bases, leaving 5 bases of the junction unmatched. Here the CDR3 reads CSALGQTNTEAFF. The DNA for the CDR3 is TGCAGTGCTCTGGGACAGACAAACACTGAAGCTTTCTTT.